What follows are 13 T cell receptor beta chains derived from one specimen sequenced in a study of early T cells in non-severe SARS-CoV-2 infection. MiXCR was run by TCRdb on the 5' RACE reads, yielding one entry per CDR3 protein. The sample lists about 27,000 distinct CDR3 sequences; under 5% were seen once. Sequencing was carried out using whole blood. The origin of the receptors is an adult who was a healthcare worker with PCR-confirmed SARS-CoV-2 infection or an uninfected control (not recorded which).

This clonotype has ten or more counts. The DNA for the CDR3 is TGTGCCAGCAGCATAGCGGGAGTACGTACAGATACGCAGTATTTT. It specifies CASSIAGVRTDTQYF. This chain joins TRBV7-3 and TRBJ2-3; 9 bases match TRBD2. The CDR3 is 15 amino acids. From germline, CDR1 is SGHTA and CDR2 FQGTGA. V lost 5 bases, J lost 3 bases, and 6 bases stayed unmatched. Full variable domain (outside the CDR3, taken from reference TRBV7-3 and TRBJ2-3): GAGVSQTPSNKVTEKGKYVELRCDPISGHTALYWYRQSLGQGPEFLIYFQGTGAADDSGLPNDRFFAVRPEGSVSTLKIQRTERGDSAVYLCASSIAGVRTDTQYFGPGTRLTVL.

This clonotype showed up many times. This chain links TRBV30 with TRBJ1-6, with D maybe TRBD1 (5 bases). CDR3 length equals 14 residues. Trimming stripped 4 bases from V and 5 bases from J, with 12 bases between. Germline-derived CDR1 and CDR2 are GTSNPN and SVGIG (reference sequence). The CDR3 DNA reads TGTGCCTGGACCCCAGGGACGGATAATTCACCCCTCCACTTT. It specifies CAWTPGTDNSPLHF.

This clonotype came up many times. The chain uses TRBV19 and TRBJ2-1; the match to TRBD2 covers 9 bases. Trimming at V came to 5 bases and at J to 3 bases, leaving 5 bases not matched to a gene. Germline-derived CDR1 and CDR2 are LNHDA and SQIVND (reference sequence). This CDR3 is built from 15 residues. CDR3 nucleotides: TGTGCCAGTAGTCCTCCAGCGGGAGGCTACAATGAGCAGTTCTTC. It specifies CASSPPAGGYNEQFF.

This clonotype has ten or more counts. The rearrangement joins TRBV7-9 to TRBJ2-5; 12 nucleotides match TRBD1. The length of the CDR3 is 16 residues. CDR1 SEHNR and CDR2 FQNEAQ come from the germline V gene (reference sequence). The V segment lost 1 base and the J segment 4 bases; nucleotides outside the gene matches: 4. CDR3 region: CASSLEGTGGGETQYF. CDR3 sequence (DNA): TGTGCCAGCAGCTTAGAGGGGACAGGGGGCGGAGAGACCCAGTACTTC.

This clonotype has at least ten counts. J is TRBJ1-2 and V is TRBV13, with 7 bases matching TRBD1. Germline V lookup: CDR1 PRHDT, CDR2 FYEKMQ (reference sequence). J lost 2 bases, V lost 3 bases, and 18 bases had no gene match. The CDR3 is 19 residues long. The CDR3 DNA follows: TGTGCCAGCAGCTTGGGGTGGGACAGAGGCCATAAAAACAACTATGGCTACACCTTC. Protein: CASSLGWDRGHKNNYGYTF.

With regard to this clonotype: A much larger clone sits a single nucleotide away, making a read error possible. J is TRBJ2-7 and V is TRBV18, with 7 bases aligning to TRBD2. Germline V gene sequence: CDR1 KGHSH, CDR2 LQKENI. The CDR3 has 16 residues. The CDR3 sequence is CVSSRNQAGVESEQYF. The CDR3 DNA reads TGTGTCAGCTCCCGGAATCAGGCGGGAGTTGAATCCGAGCAGTACTTC.

This clonotype was recorded many times. The chain recombines TRBV2 with TRBJ2-1, with D perhaps matching TRBD2 (5 bases). CDR1 and CDR2 from the germline V gene are SNHLY and FYNNEI. CDR3 length equals 14 residues. V was cut by 0 bases and J by 15 bases, with 18 bases left in between. The CDR3 DNA reads as TGTGCCAGCAGTGAAGCCTTCGGGTCTCAGCGGACGTTCTTC. It is translated as CASSEAFGSQRTFF.

This clonotype appeared many times. The chain couples TRBV2 to TRBJ2-1, with D unresolved. The germline V gene encodes CDR1 SNHLY and CDR2 FYNNEI. The CDR3 has 13 residues. The V gene lost 8 bases and the J gene lost 0 bases, with 8 bases spanning the gap. The CDR3 DNA is TGTGCCAGCGGCAGAAGCTCCTACAATGAGCAGTTCTTC. Protein sequence: CASGRSSYNEQFF.

CDR3 sequence reads: CATRAEEETQYF. The CDR3 nucleotides read TGTGCCACCCGGGCGGAAGAAGAGACCCAGTACTTC. The rearrangement joins TRBV2 to TRBJ2-5; D unclear. With 10 bases removed from V and 3 bases from J, the gap between germline ends came to 12 bases. CDR3 size: 12 residues. Germline assignment: CDR1 SNHLY and CDR2 FYNNEI.

This clonotype has more than one count but fewer than ten. This chain connects TRBV12-3 or TRBV12-4 to TRBJ2-1; D is possibly TRBD1 (5 bases). The CDR3 runs to 11 residues. V was cut by 5 bases and J by 7 bases, with 6 bases left in between. This CDR3 reads CASSQGNEQFF. DNA of the CDR3: TGTGCCAGCAGTCAGGGTAATGAGCAGTTCTTC.

This clonotype occurred many times. This chain joins TRBV11-2 and TRBJ1-1; the D is unclear. Germline V CDR1 and CDR2: SGHAT, FQNNGV. Trimming removed 5 bases at V and 0 bases at J, with 10 bases between. The CDR3 extends over 14 amino acids. Written as DNA, the CDR3 is TGTGCCAGCAGCGCCTGGCGTATGAACACTGAAGCTTTCTTT. Its translation: CASSAWRMNTEAFF.

This clonotype was counted many times. The rearrangement links TRBV6-5 to TRBJ1-1; possibly TRBD1 for D (6 bases). The V end was cut by 7 bases, the J end by 5 bases, with 17 bases between. From germline, CDR1 is MNHEY and CDR2 SVGAGI. The CDR3 runs 14 residues. Here the CDR3 DNA reads TGTGCCAGCAACCAACAGGGAGGGGGGACTGAAGCTTTCTTT. Translation: CASNQQGGGTEAFF.

This clonotype appeared many times. The chain links TRBV6-5 to TRBJ2-3; D gene uncertain. There are 13 residues in the CDR3. Trimming pared 10 bases from V and 2 bases from J, leaving 13 bases between. Per germline, CDR1 MNHEY and CDR2 SVGAGI. This CDR3 reads CATRTGYTDTQYF. The CDR3 DNA reads as TGTGCCACCCGGACGGGTTACACAGATACGCAGTATTTT.